The entry below describes one T cell receptor beta chain. Its antigen has not been determined. No clone much larger than this one lies a single base away; base qualities are absent. TCRbeta CDR3 regions were amplified from genomic DNA by means of the immunoSEQ Assay, a bias-controlled multiplex PCR. As for how the authors treated the data: The number of nucleated cells in each sample was estimated from the amplification of reference gene primers within the assay. Sequence reads were collapsed and filtered to measure the absolute abundance of every unique TCRbeta CDR3 rearrangement. For each sample, productive Simpson clonality was calculated as the square root of Simpson's diversity index across productive rearrangements. Sourced from immuneACCESS, this table was stored by TCRdb with only in-frame sequences that have V and J called. A share of the clones is absent; for the studies checked, an unresolved V gene accounts for under half, and the remainder has no known explanation. V and J calls and clone size follow that table, whereas D and trimming were derived from the DNA. This sample has just under 85,000 clones in its table, and about 86% of those were observed once. The top ten constitute over 15% of the sample.

Each collaborating institution followed its own protocols to collect whole blood in K2EDTA tubes. For TCRbeta analysis, collaborators shipped samples as frozen whole blood, isolated PBMCs, or DNA extracted from either of those sample types. The CDR3 numbers 13 residues from cysteine through phenylalanine. CDR3 DNA is the only sequence kept; it has 39 bases, read in frame from the first base. The V end gives up 5 bases and the J end 0 bases, leaving 1 base in the junction not matched to a gene. CDR1 and CDR2, looked up from the germline V gene, are SQVTM and ANQGSEA. The data belong to a study of blood T cell repertoires in COVID-19 (TCRdb year 2020). The study in broad terms: Collaborator samples came from the United States, Italy and Spain and covered acute and convalescent phases of COVID-19. The material from the prospective study consisted of cDNA or gDNA derived from T cells, B-cell-depleted T cells, or PBMCs. The dataset comprised deeply sampled blood TCRbeta repertoires from subjects exposed to, actively infected with, or recovered from COVID-19. A freely available public database, intended as a resource for researchers studying the immune response to SARS-CoV-2, is where the repertoires were released. The samples were drawn from the first 160 participants of the ongoing ImmuneRACE study and from more than 1,000 subjects provided by 6 global collaborators. The sample metadata nearly always contained a de-identified subject ID, COVID-19 status, age in years and sex. HLA class I and class II types, where available, came from metadata supplied by the sample provider rather than from assay-based typing.

The investigation overall reported the following: The amount of clinical and demographic metadata varied by source and participant and was provided uncurated.

The chain links TRBV29-1 with TRBJ2-3, and 8 junction bases match TRBD1. The sample taken for sequencing was peripheral blood. The receptor's source is a woman aged 60-75 years with acute or convalescent COVID-19. DNA sequence: TGCAGCGTTCGGACAGGGAGCACAGATACGCAGTATTTT. It translates to CSVRTGSTDTQYF.